The present entry profiles one TCR beta chain with its context. In building TCR beta libraries, iRepertoire HTBI primers were used together with Arm-PCR of CDR3 regions. TCRdb reprocessed the multiplex PCR reads via MiXCR and lists one record per CDR3 protein. The sample yields about 340,000 distinct CDR3 sequences, around 19% seen once. The sample originates from a study of regulatory T cells in long-lasting Graves disease. The time point: persistent/refractory GD, antithyroid drugs over 5 years with positive TRAb. RNA isolated from PBMCs was used to make the TCR library. The CDR3 runs 16 residues. Trimming stripped 4 bases from V and 4 bases from J, with 19 bases between. Germline V gives CDR1 MGHRA, CDR2 YSYEKL.

The sequence was collected from a female donor with Graves disease. This chain connects TRBV4-1 to TRBJ1-2, with D hard to call. The input for sequencing was peripheral blood mononuclear cells (PBMCs), taken when the disease was refractory, from a patient treated with antithyroid drugs. This chain's CDR3 is CASSPLGRHPTYGYTF. DNA for the CDR3: TGCGCCAGCAGCCCTCTAGGACGCCATCCTACCTATGGCTACACCTTC.